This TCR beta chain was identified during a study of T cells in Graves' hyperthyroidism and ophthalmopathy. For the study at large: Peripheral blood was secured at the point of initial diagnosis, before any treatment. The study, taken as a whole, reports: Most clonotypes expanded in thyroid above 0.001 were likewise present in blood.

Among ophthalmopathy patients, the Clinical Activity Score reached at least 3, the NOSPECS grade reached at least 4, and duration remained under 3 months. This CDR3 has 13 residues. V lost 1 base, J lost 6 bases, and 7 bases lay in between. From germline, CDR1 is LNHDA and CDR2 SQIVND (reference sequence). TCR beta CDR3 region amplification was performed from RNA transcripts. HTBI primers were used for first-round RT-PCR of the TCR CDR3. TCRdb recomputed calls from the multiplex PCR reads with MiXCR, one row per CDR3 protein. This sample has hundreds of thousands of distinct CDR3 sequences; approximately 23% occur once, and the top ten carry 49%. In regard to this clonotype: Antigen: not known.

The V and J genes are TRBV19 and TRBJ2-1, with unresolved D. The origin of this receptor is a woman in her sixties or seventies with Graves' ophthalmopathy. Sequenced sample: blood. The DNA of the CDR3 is TGTGCCAGTAGTATAGGGCCTTTCAATGAGCAGTTCTTC. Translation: CASSIGPFNEQFF.